One T cell receptor (beta chain) is described in this entry. Its specificity is not known. Assay: immunoSEQ multiplex PCR; the TCRdb copy retains only in-frame clones and omits some. The sample lists about 110,000 clones; around 82% were seen once. This sample stems from a study of cytomegalovirus exposure and HLA in healthy donors. Notes on the study in general: Reports showed the classifier diagnosing cytomegalovirus status with high specificity and sensitivity.

Trimming removed 4 bases from V and 4 bases from J, with 6 bases in between. This CDR3 is 13 amino acids long. Germline V gene lookup returns CDR1 SGHDT and CDR2 YYEEEE. The sample taken for sequencing was PBMCs. The chain joins TRBV5-6 to TRBJ2-6; D is unclear. The receptor was derived from a woman younger than 30 in good health and CMV-seronegative. CDR3 in amino acids: CASSPGGANVLTF. The CDR3 DNA reads TGTGCCAGCAGCCCCGGGGGGGCCAACGTCCTGACTTTC.